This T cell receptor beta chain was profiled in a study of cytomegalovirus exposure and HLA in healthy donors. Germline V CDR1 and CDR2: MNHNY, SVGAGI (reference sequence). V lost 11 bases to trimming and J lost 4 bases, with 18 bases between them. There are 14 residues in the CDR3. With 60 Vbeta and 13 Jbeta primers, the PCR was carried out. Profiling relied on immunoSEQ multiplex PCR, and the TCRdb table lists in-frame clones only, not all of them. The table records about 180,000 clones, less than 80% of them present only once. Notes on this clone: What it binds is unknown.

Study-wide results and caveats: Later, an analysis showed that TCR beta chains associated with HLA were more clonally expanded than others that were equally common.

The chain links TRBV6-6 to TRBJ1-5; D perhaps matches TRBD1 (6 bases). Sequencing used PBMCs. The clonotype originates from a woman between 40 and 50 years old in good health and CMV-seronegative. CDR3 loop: CAADRGAGNQPQHF. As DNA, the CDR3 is TGTGCCGCTGACCGGGGGGCTGGGAATCAGCCCCAGCATTTT.